Here is one T cell receptor (beta chain) with its context. The specificity of this receptor is unknown. Base qualities were left out, and no much larger clone turns up one base away. The data derive from a study of blood T cell repertoires in COVID-19 (dated by TCRdb to 2018 to 2020). Describing the broader study: Collaborator samples came from the United States, Italy and Spain and covered acute and convalescent phases of COVID-19. The prospective study material was composed of cDNA or gDNA derived from T cells, B-cell-depleted T cells, or PBMCs. Subjects who had been exposed to COVID-19, were actively infected with it, or had recovered from it provided the deeply sampled blood TCRbeta repertoires that made up the dataset. The repertoires were released in a freely available public database meant as a resource for research on the immune response to SARS-CoV-2. HLA class I and class II types, where available, came from metadata supplied by the sample provider rather than from assay-based typing. The samples were drawn from the first 160 participants of the ongoing ImmuneRACE study and from more than 1,000 subjects provided by 6 global collaborators. A de-identified subject ID, COVID-19 status, age in years and sex were almost always included in the sample metadata. On the study overall, not on this receptor specifically: How much clinical and demographic metadata was included differed by source and by participant, and the metadata was provided uncurated.

The CDR3 starts with the cysteine, ends with the phenylalanine, and has 16 residues. Here the CDR3 DNA is all that survives: 48 bases in frame from base 1. Per the germline V gene (reference sequence), LNHNV is the CDR1 and YYDKDF is the CDR2. Trimmed from V: 0 bases; trimmed from J: 4 bases; junction bases lacking a gene match: 6. The immunoSEQ Assay, a bias-controlled multiplex PCR, was used to amplify TCRbeta CDR3 regions from genomic DNA. In the authors' own workflow: The number of nucleated cells in each sample was estimated from the amplification of reference gene primers within the assay. Sequence reads were collapsed and filtered to measure the absolute abundance of every unique TCRbeta CDR3 rearrangement. For each sample, productive Simpson clonality was calculated by taking the square root of Simpson's diversity index across productive rearrangements. Entries here come from immuneACCESS through TCRdb and include only in-frame sequences with V and J called. Some clones fail to appear in such tables; in the studies checked, an unresolved V gene covers under half of the shortfall, and the cause of the remainder is unknown. The DNA gave D and trimming, while V, J and clone size come from that table. The sample includes more than 50,000 clones, with 74% observed a single time. The ten largest clones add up to approximately 30% of the sample.

The collaborating institutions used their own protocols to collect whole blood in K2EDTA tubes. For TCRbeta analysis, collaborators shipped samples as frozen whole blood, isolated PBMCs, or DNA extracted from either of those sample types. In this chain, TRBV15 is recombined with TRBJ2-1; the junction holds 7 bases that match TRBD1. Sequencing was done on a sample of peripheral blood. The origin of this receptor is an elderly woman with acute or convalescent COVID-19. The CDR3: CATSRDAQGRYNEQFF. The DNA reads TGTGCCACCAGCAGAGATGCACAGGGGAGATACAATGAGCAGTTCTTC.